This TCR beta chain was sequenced for a study of blood T cell repertoires in COVID-19. Study as a whole: Samples taken during acute and convalescent COVID-19 were collected in the United States, Italy and Spain. PBMCs, B-cell-depleted T cells, or T cells provided the cDNA or gDNA that made up the material.

This clone was observed a single time. In the source study's methods: Reference gene primer amplification in the assay estimated nucleated cell counts. Profiling relied on immunoSEQ multiplex PCR, and the TCRdb table lists in-frame clones only, not all of them. The D gene and trimming were derived from the DNA, and the V and J assignments and clone size from that table. This table has about 130,000 clones, 70% to 85% appearing once. V was clipped by 3 bases and J by 4 bases, with 8 bases between them. The CDR3 length is 13 residues. In germline, CDR1 is KGHDR, CDR2 SFDVKD. The sequenced sample consisted of peripheral blood. This sequence joins TRBV24-1 and TRBJ1-2; maybe TRBD1 (5 bases). The source is a woman between 50 and 59 years old with acute or convalescent COVID-19. The CDR3 DNA reads as TGTGCCACCAGTGATGGCAGGGTCTATGGCTACACCTTC. It yields the protein CATSDGRVYGYTF.